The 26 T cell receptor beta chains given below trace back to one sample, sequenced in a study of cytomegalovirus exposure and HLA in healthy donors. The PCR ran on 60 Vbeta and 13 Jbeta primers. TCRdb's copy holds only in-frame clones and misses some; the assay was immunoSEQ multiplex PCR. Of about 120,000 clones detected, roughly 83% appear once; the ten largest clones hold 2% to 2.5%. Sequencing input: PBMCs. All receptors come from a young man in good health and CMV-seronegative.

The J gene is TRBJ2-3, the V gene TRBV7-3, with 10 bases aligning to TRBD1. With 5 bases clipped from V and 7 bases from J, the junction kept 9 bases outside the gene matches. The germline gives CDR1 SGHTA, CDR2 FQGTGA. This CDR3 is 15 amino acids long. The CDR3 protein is CASSRPGQGRHTQYF. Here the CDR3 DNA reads TGTGCCAGCAGCCGCCCGGGACAGGGGAGACATACGCAGTATTTT.

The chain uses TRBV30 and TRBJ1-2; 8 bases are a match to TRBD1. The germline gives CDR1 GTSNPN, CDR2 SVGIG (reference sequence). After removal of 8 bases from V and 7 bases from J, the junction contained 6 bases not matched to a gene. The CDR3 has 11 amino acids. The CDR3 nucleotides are TGTGCCCACGGACAGGGAGGTGGCTACACCTTC. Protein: CAHGQGGGYTF.

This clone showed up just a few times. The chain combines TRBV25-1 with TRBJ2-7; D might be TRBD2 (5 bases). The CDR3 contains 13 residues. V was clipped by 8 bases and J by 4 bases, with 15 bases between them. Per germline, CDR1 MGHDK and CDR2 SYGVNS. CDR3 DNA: TGTGCCAGCCAGAGAGGCCGGGAATACGAGCAGTACTTC. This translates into CASQRGREYEQYF.

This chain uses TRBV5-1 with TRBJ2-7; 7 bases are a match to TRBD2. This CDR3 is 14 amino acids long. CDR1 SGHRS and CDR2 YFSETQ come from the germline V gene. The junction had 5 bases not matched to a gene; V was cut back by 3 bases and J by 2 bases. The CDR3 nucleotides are TGCGCCAGCAGCTCGGGGGGTGTCGCCTACGAGCAGTACTTC. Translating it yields CASSSGGVAYEQYF.

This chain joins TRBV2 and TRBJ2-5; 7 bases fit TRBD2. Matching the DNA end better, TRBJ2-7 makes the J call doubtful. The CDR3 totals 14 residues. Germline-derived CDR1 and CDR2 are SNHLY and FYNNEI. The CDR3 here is CASRAGLASYEQYF. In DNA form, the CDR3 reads TGTGCCAGCAGAGCGGGACTTGCCTCCTACGAGCAGTACTTC.

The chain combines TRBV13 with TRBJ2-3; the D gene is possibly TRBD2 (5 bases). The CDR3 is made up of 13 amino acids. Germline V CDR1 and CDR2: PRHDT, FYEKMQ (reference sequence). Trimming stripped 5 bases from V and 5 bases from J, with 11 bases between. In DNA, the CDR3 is TGTGCCAGCAGCACACTAGTTGGAGATACGCAGTATTTT. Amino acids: CASSTLVGDTQYF. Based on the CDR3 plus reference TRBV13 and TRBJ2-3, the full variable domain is AAGVIQSPRHLIKEKRETATLKCYPIPRHDTVYWYQQGPGQDPQFLISFYEKMQSDKGSIPDRFSAQQFSDYHSELNMSSLELGDSALYFCASSTLVGDTQYFGPGTRLTVL.

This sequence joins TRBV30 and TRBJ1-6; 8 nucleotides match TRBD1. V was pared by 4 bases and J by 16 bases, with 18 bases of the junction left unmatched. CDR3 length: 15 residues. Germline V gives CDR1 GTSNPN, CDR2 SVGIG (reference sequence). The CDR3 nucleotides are TGTGCCTGGAATCAGGTCGACAGCGGACAGGGCGCGCTCCACTTT. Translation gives CAWNQVDSGQGALHF. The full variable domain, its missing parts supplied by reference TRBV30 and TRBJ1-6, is SQTIHQWPATLVQPVGSPLSLECTVEGTSNPNLYWYRQAAGRGLQLLFYSVGIGQISSEVPQNLSASRPQDRQFILSSKKLLLSDSGFYLCAWNQVDSGQGALHFGNGTRLTVT.

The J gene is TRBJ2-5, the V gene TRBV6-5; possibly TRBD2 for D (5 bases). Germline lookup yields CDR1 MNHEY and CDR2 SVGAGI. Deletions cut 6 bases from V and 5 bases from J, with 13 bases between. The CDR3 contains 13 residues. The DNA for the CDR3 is TGTGCCAGCAGCGAGGGCCTTGGGGAGACCCAGTACTTC. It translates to CASSEGLGETQYF.

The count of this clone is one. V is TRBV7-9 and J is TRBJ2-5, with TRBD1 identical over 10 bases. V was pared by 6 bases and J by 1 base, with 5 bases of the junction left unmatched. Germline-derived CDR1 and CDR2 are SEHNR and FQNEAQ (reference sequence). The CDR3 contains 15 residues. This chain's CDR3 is CASREGQGFQETQYF. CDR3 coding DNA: TGTGCCAGCAGGGAGGGACAGGGGTTCCAAGAGACCCAGTACTTC.

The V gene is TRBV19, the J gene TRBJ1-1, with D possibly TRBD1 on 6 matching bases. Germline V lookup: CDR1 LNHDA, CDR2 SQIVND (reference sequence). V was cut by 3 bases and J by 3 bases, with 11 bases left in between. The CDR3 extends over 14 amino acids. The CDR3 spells CASSIRGGDTEAFF. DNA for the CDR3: TGTGCCAGTAGTATCAGGGGAGGGGACACTGAAGCTTTCTTT.

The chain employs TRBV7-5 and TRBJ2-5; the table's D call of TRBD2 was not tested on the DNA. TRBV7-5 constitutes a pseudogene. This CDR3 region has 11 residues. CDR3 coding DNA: TGTGCCAGAAGCTTAGTCGAGGGACAGTACTTC. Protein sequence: CARSLVEGQYF.

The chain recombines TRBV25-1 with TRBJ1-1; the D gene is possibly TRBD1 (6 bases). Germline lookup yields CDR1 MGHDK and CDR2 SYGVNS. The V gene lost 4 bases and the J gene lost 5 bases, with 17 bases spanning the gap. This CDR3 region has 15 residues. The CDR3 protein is CASSGTVYLKTEAFF. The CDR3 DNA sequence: TGTGCCAGCAGTGGGACAGTCTACCTTAAGACTGAAGCTTTCTTT.

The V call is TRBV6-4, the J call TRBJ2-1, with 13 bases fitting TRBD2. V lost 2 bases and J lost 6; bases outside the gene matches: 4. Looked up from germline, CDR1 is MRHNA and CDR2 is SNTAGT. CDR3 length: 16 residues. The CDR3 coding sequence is TGTGCCAGCAGTGACCTGTGGACTAGCGGGAGCAATGAGCAGTTCTTC. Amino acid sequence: CASSDLWTSGSNEQFF.

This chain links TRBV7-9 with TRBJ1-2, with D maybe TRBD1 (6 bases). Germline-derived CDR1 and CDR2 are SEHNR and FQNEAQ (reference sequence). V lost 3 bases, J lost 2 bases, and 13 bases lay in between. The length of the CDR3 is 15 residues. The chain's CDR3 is CASSLTFTGNYGYTF. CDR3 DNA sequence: TGTGCCAGCAGCTTGACTTTTACAGGGAACTATGGCTACACCTTC.

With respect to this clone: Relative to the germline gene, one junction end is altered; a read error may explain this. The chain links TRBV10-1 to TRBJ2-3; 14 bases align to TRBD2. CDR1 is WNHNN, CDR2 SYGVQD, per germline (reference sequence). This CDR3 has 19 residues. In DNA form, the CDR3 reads TGCGTCAGCAGTTCAACTTCGGGACTAGCGGGAGCCCACACAGATACGCAGTATTTT. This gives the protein CVSSSTSGLAGAHTDTQYF.

The CDR3 spells CASSLGTFLYEQYF. The CDR3, as DNA: TGTGCCAGCAGTTTGGGGACTTTTCTATACGAGCAGTACTTC. The chain combines TRBV28 with TRBJ2-7; tentative D call: TRBD2 (6 bases). Trimming took off 3 bases at V and 4 bases at J, with 13 bases between the two ends. The germline gives CDR1 MDHEN, CDR2 SYDVKM. The CDR3 loop spans 14 amino acids.

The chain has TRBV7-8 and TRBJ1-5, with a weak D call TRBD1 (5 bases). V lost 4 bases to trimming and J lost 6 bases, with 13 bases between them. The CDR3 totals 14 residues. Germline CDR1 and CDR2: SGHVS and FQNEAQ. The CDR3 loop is CASSSPWGGQPQHF. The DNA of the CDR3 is TGTGCCAGCAGCTCGCCATGGGGGGGTCAGCCCCAGCATTTT.

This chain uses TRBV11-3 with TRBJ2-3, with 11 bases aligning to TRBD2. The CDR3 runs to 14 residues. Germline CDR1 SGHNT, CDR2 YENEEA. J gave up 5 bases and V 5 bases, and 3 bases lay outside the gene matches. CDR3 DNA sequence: TGTGCCAGCAGCACCGGACTAGCGGGAGATACGCAGTATTTT. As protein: CASSTGLAGDTQYF.

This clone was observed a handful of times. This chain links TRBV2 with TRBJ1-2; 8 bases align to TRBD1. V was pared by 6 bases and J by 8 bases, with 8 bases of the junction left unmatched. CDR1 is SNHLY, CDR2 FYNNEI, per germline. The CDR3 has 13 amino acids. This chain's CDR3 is CASRFSGGGGYTF. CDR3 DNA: TGTGCCAGCAGGTTTTCAGGGGGCGGGGGCTACACCTTC.

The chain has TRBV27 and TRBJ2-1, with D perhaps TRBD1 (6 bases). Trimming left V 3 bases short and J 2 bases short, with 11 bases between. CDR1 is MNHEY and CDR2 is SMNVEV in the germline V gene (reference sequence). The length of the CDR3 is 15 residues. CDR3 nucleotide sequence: TGTGCCAGCAGTTTCCTGGACAGCACCTACAATGAGCAGTTCTTC. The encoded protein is CASSFLDSTYNEQFF.

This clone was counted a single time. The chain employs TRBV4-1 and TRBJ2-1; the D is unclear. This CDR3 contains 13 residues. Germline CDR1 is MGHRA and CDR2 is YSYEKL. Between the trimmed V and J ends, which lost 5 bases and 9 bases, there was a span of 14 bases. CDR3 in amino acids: CASSSLGLREQFF. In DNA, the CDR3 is TGCGCCAGCAGCAGCCTAGGCCTACGTGAGCAGTTCTTC.

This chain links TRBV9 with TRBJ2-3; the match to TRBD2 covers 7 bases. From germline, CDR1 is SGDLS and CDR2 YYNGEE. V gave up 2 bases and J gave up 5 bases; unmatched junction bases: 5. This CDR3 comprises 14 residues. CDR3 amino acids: CASSVLAGVDTQYF. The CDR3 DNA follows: TGTGCCAGCAGCGTCTTGGCGGGAGTAGATACGCAGTATTTT.

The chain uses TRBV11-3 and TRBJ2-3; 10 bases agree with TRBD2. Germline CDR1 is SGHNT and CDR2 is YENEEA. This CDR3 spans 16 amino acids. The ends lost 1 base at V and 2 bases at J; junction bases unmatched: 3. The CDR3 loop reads CASSLGAGGYTDTQYF. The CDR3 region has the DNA TGTGCCAGCAGCTTAGGAGCGGGAGGGTACACAGATACGCAGTATTTT.

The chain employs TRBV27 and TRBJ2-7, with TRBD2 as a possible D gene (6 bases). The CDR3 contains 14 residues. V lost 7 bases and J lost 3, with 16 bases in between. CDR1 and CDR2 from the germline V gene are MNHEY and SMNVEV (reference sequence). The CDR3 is CASKGGSDIYEQYF. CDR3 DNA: TGTGCCAGCAAAGGAGGGAGCGACATCTACGAGCAGTACTTC.

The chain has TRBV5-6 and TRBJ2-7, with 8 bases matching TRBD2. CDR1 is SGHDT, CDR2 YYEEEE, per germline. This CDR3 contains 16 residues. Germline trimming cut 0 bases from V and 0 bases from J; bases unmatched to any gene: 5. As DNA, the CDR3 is TGTGCCAGCAGCTTGGCTGGTAGCGGGGACTCCTACGAGCAGTACGTC. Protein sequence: CASSLAGSGDSYEQYV.

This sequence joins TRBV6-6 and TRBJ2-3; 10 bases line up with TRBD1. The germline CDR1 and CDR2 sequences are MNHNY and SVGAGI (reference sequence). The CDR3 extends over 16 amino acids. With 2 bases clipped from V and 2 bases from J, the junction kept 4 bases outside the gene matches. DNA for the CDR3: TGTGCCAGCAGTTACCGGGGACAGGGGTCCACAGATACGCAGTATTTT. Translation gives CASSYRGQGSTDTQYF.